What follows is one TCR beta chain and its context. Its target is not known. V was trimmed by 4 bases and J by 4 bases, leaving 13 bases between them. Germline V gene lookup returns CDR1 DFQATT and CDR2 SNEGSKA (reference sequence). This CDR3 spans 14 amino acids. TCR alpha and TCR beta cDNA libraries carrying sample barcodes and UMIs came from 5'RACE with constant-segment primers. Using its own MiXCR run on the 5' RACE reads, TCRdb lists one record per CDR3 protein. The sample contains more than 35,000 distinct CDR3 sequences, 8% to 10% of which appear only once. The data were taken from a study of T-cell memory formation after mild COVID-19. Study background: TCR clusters showed largely donor specificity.

General observations from the study: The main location of contracting CD4+ clones was CM and EM, and that of contracting CD8+ clones was EMRA.

The sequence came from an adult woman who had mild COVID-19 (a few samples of this study predate the infection). Cell type and time point are not known. The source material was PBMCs or a T cell subset sorted from them (not recorded which). This chain connects TRBV20-1 to TRBJ1-4; possibly TRBD1 for D (5 bases). CDR3 in amino acids: CSAMVWQGNEKLFF. CDR3 bases: TGCAGTGCTATGGTGTGGCAGGGTAATGAAAAACTGTTTTTT.